These 24 T cell receptor beta chains were sequenced from one sample in a study of shared clonotypes between healthy human individuals. CD45RO-negative, CCR7-selected cells formed the naive CD8 fraction, which excluded terminally differentiated effector memory CD45RA+ cells. TCRdb keeps only in-frame clones here, not all; method: immunoSEQ multiplex PCR. Among hundreds of thousands of clones listed, nearly 98% were seen once. The specimen was naive CD8+ T cells sorted from blood. The receptors originated from a man aged 25-45 years in good health.

The table lists this clone with a count of one. The CDR3 reads CATSRDGSPSGYNEQFF. The CDR3 coding sequence is TGTGCCACCAGCAGAGATGGAAGCCCTTCGGGTTACAATGAGCAGTTCTTC. The chain joins TRBV15 to TRBJ2-1; D is undetermined. The CDR3 covers 17 residues. V was shortened by 0 bases and J by 4 bases, with 16 bases between the two germline ends. CDR1 is LNHNV and CDR2 is YYDKDF in the germline V gene (reference sequence).

CDR3 sequence reads: CASSPQLRNRREQYF. The CDR3 region has the DNA TGTGCCAGCAGCCCCCAATTACGGAATAGAAGGGAGCAGTACTTC. The V gene is TRBV7-9, the J gene TRBJ2-7, with unresolved D. This CDR3 spans 15 amino acids. CDR1 and CDR2 from the germline V gene are SEHNR and FQNEAQ (reference sequence). The V end was cut by 5 bases, the J end by 7 bases, with 21 bases between.

The chain combines TRBV4-3 with TRBJ1-2; D gene ambiguous. V gave up 1 base and J gave up 1 base, with 10 bases separating them. CDR1 is LGHNA and CDR2 is YSLEER in the germline V gene. CDR3 length: 15 residues. This CDR3 is CASSQARLDNYGYTF. In DNA, the CDR3 is TGCGCCAGCAGCCAAGCCCGGTTGGATAACTATGGCTACACCTTC.

This clone was seen once. The gene calls are TRBV4-1 and TRBJ2-2; 8 bases line up with TRBD2. Germline CDR1 reads MGHRA; CDR2 reads YSYEKL. V gave up 0 bases and J gave up 1 base; unmatched junction bases: 7. The CDR3 is 18 residues long. In DNA form, the CDR3 reads TGCGCCAGCAGCCAAGATAATGTCCTAGCGGGGAACACCGGGGAGCTGTTTTTT. Amino acids: CASSQDNVLAGNTGELFF.

As regards this clone: One junction end does not reproduce the germline sequence, and a read error may be involved. This sequence joins TRBV7-9 and TRBJ2-7, with 8 positions matching TRBD2. CDR3 length: 14 residues. From germline, CDR1 is SEHNR and CDR2 FQNEAQ (reference sequence). CDR3 bases: TGTGCCAGCAGCTTAGGTGGAGGCGGGGGGCTCAAAACCTTC. This translates into CASSLGGGGGLKTF. Variable domain in full (rest from reference TRBV7-9 and TRBJ2-7): DTGVSQNPRHKITKRGQNVTFRCDPISEHNRLYWYRQTLGQGPEFLTYFQNEAQLEKSRLLSDRFSAERPKGSFSTLEIQRTEQGDSAMYLCASSLGGGGGLKTFGPGTRLTVT.

About this clone: Other DNA sequences within the sample encode an identical CDR3. This sequence joins TRBV27 and TRBJ2-7; maybe TRBD2 (6 bases). Trimming stripped 0 bases from V and 4 bases from J, with 7 bases between. Germline CDR1 MNHEY, CDR2 SMNVEV (reference sequence). The CDR3 length is 13 residues. The CDR3 nucleotides read TGTGCCAGCAGTTTATCGGGGGGTTACGAGCAGTACTTC. Translation: CASSLSGGYEQYF.

The chain recombines TRBV5-1 with TRBJ2-7; D assignment may be TRBD1 or TRBD2 (5 bases each). CDR3 length: 16 residues. The V and J ends lost 4 bases and 6 bases respectively, with 23 bases between them. Germline-derived CDR1 and CDR2 are SGHRS and YFSETQ. This CDR3 reads CASSTPGITYGGEQYF. For the CDR3, the DNA is TGCGCCAGCAGCACTCCGGGCATAACCTATGGGGGCGAGCAGTACTTC.

The chain links TRBV4-3 to TRBJ2-6; tentative D call: TRBD2 (5 bases). CDR1 and CDR2 (germline): LGHNA, YSLEER. The CDR3 totals 16 residues. Trimming pared 1 base from V and 1 base from J, leaving 8 bases between. The CDR3 DNA sequence: TGCGCCAGCAGCCAAGCCTGGACTTCTGGGGCCAACGTCCTGACTTTC. Its protein product is CASSQAWTSGANVLTF.

V usage is TRBV20-1 and J usage is TRBJ1-1; unclear D gene. V was cut by 7 bases and J by 4 bases, with 10 bases left in between. The CDR3 extends over 11 amino acids. CDR1 DFQATT and CDR2 SNEGSKA come from the germline V gene (reference sequence). The CDR3 protein is CSVEVVTEAFF. CDR3 DNA: TGCAGTGTCGAGGTGGTCACTGAAGCTTTCTTT.

CDR3 protein: CASSSPGEGWETQYF. In DNA form, the CDR3 reads TGCGCCAGCAGCTCCCCGGGGGAAGGGTGGGAGACCCAGTACTTC. The V and J genes are TRBV5-1 and TRBJ2-5, with D tentatively TRBD2 (6 bases). The V gene's germline CDR1 is SGHRS and CDR2 YFSETQ. The CDR3 loop spans 15 amino acids. Trimming shortened V by 3 bases and J by 5 bases, and 17 bases separated the two germline ends.

This sequence joins TRBV10-3 and TRBJ2-1, with 8 bases lining up with TRBD1. There are 13 residues in the CDR3. With V trimmed by 8 bases and J by 4 bases, 4 bases remained unmatched. Germline V gives CDR1 ENHRY, CDR2 SYGVKD. This chain's CDR3 is CAISDREYNEQFF. In nucleotides, the CDR3 is TGTGCCATCTCGGACAGGGAATACAATGAGCAGTTCTTC.

This chain joins TRBV4-1 and TRBJ2-1; D not resolved. Germline V CDR1 and CDR2: MGHRA, YSYEKL. The CDR3 runs 15 residues. The V gene lost 0 bases and the J gene lost 5 bases, with 11 bases spanning the gap. This CDR3 reads CASSQDGVLDNEQFF. The CDR3 nucleotides read TGCGCCAGCAGCCAAGATGGGGTATTAGACAATGAGCAGTTCTTC.

This clone was seen just once. This same CDR3 is encoded by further DNA sequences in the sample. The chain joins TRBV6-5 to TRBJ1-5; 10 bases line up with TRBD1. The V and J ends lost 2 bases and 2 bases, in that order; junction bases with no gene match: 0. The CDR3 covers 15 residues. Germline V gives CDR1 MNHEY, CDR2 SVGAGI. CDR3 amino acids: CASSYGTGGNQPQHF. CDR3 nucleotide sequence: TGTGCCAGCAGTTACGGGACAGGGGGCAATCAGCCCCAGCATTTT.

CDR3 coding DNA: TGCGCCAGCAGCCTACGGCCAGGGAACTATGGCTACACCTTC. Translation: CASSLRPGNYGYTF. V usage is TRBV5-1 and J usage is TRBJ1-2, with D maybe TRBD1 (5 bases). Trimming took off 4 bases at V and 2 bases at J, with 12 bases between the two ends. Germline loops: CDR1 SGHRS, CDR2 YFSETQ. The CDR3 sequence is 14 residues long.

V gene TRBV27 combines with J gene TRBJ2-7; 8 positions agree with TRBD2. Losses at the gene ends were 5 bases for V and 2 bases for J; bases not matched to a gene: 11. Germline values: CDR1 MNHEY, CDR2 SMNVEV (reference sequence). CDR3 size: 16 residues. In DNA form, the CDR3 reads TGTGCCAGCAGTCCCTGGAGCGGGAGTATCCCCTACGAGCAGTACTTC. The encoded protein is CASSPWSGSIPYEQYF.

The chain links TRBV11-3 to TRBJ2-2; possible D gene TRBD1, 5 bases. Trimming left V 0 bases short and J 5 bases short, with 13 bases between. The CDR3 has 16 amino acids. Germline V lookup: CDR1 SGHNT, CDR2 YENEEA. The CDR3 DNA reads TGTGCCAGCAGCTTAGATCAGGGCTCGTATACCGGGGAGCTGTTTTTT. Amino acid sequence: CASSLDQGSYTGELFF.

The rearrangement uses TRBV30 and TRBJ2-1; unclear D gene. CDR1 GTSNPN and CDR2 SVGIG come from the germline V gene (reference sequence). The CDR3 totals 13 residues. V lost 7 bases and J lost 4, with 14 bases in between. CDR3 in amino acids: CAFRRRQYNEQFF. CDR3 bases: TGTGCCTTCCGCCGACGCCAGTACAATGAGCAGTTCTTC. The whole variable domain, filled in from reference TRBV30 and TRBJ2-1, reads SQTIHQWPATLVQPVGSPLSLECTVEGTSNPNLYWYRQAAGRGLQLLFYSVGIGQISSEVPQNLSASRPQDRQFILSSKKLLLSDSGFYLCAFRRRQYNEQFFGPGTRLTVL.

The chain uses TRBV15 and TRBJ2-3; possibly TRBD2 for D (5 bases). The CDR3 sequence is 17 residues long. Deletions cut 0 bases from V and 0 bases from J, with 13 bases between. Germline V CDR1 and CDR2: LNHNV, YYDKDF (reference sequence). The CDR3 DNA is TGTGCCACCAGCAGAGATCTACTAGACCCTAGCACAGATACGCAGTATTTT. Translation: CATSRDLLDPSTDTQYF.

V is TRBV2 and J is TRBJ2-7, with 9 bases fitting TRBD2. Germline V gene data show CDR1 as SNHLY and CDR2 as FYNNEI. The CDR3 extends over 14 amino acids. J gave up 5 bases and V 7 bases, and 9 bases lay outside the gene matches. CDR3: CASTSAGGPHEQYF. CDR3 sequence (DNA): TGTGCCAGCACTTCTGCGGGAGGGCCCCACGAGCAGTACTTC.

The J gene is TRBJ2-3, the V gene TRBV5-1; 16 nucleotides agree with TRBD2. V shed 0 bases, J shed 4 bases, and the junction held 8 bases outside the gene matches. Germline V gene lookup returns CDR1 SGHRS and CDR2 YFSETQ. The CDR3 has 19 amino acids. The CDR3 reads CASSLAMGLAGGPADTQYF. CDR3 bases: TGCGCCAGCAGCTTGGCCATGGGACTAGCGGGAGGGCCAGCAGATACGCAGTATTTT.

V usage is TRBV19 and J usage is TRBJ1-1; possibly TRBD1 for D (6 bases). This CDR3 has 14 amino acids. Trimming left V 0 bases short and J 4 bases short, with 9 bases between. CDR1 LNHDA and CDR2 SQIVND come from the germline V gene (reference sequence). The CDR3 region has the DNA TGTGCCAGTAGTATAGAGTCGGGGGCCACTGAAGCTTTCTTT. This gives the protein CASSIESGATEAFF.

The rearrangement uses TRBV29-1 and TRBJ2-1, with D possibly matching TRBD1 (5 bases). Per germline, CDR1 SQVTM and CDR2 ANQGSEA. CDR3 length: 16 amino acids. V was clipped by 1 base and J by 4 bases, with 17 bases between them. CDR3 nucleotides: TGCAGCGTTGAAGGTGAGGCGACAGTGATTTACAATGAGCAGTTCTTC. It specifies CSVEGEATVIYNEQFF.

V usage is TRBV28 and J usage is TRBJ2-1; D gene uncertain. V lost 4 bases and J 4 bases, leaving 11 bases between the germline ends. The CDR3 consists of 14 residues. CDR1 MDHEN and CDR2 SYDVKM come from the germline V gene. The CDR3 loop is CASSSPLGYNEQFF. Here the CDR3 DNA reads TGTGCCAGCAGTTCTCCTCTGGGGTACAATGAGCAGTTCTTC.

V is TRBV7-9 and J is TRBJ2-7, with TRBD1 matching over 11 bases. CDR1 SEHNR and CDR2 FQNEAQ come from the germline V gene (reference sequence). This CDR3 has 16 residues. V shed 5 bases and J 4 bases; nucleotides not matched to a gene: 10. CDR3 in DNA: TGTGCCAGCAGCGCCCACCGGACAGGGGGCATTTACGAGCAGTACTTC. Translated, it gives CASSAHRTGGIYEQYF.